A single sample gave rise to the 21 T cell receptor beta chains below, sequenced in a study of fetal regulatory T cell absence and autoimmunity (dated by TCRdb to 2015 to 2018). The library relied on the immunoSEQ multiplex PCR assay. TCRdb stores this immuneACCESS table with in-frame sequences only. Part of the clones is absent; in the studies checked, under half of the shortfall reflects unresolved V genes, and no reason is known for the rest. The sample table records 85,000 to 100,000 clones; about two thirds of these occur just once. 1.5% to 2% of the sample is held by the ten biggest clonotypes. The sequenced material came from pancreas tissue. Receptors were obtained from a male donor with IPEX syndrome.

This rearrangement joins TRBV27 to TRBJ2-1; 12 bases are a match to TRBD2. J was trimmed by 9 bases and V by 7 bases; bases with no gene match: 4. CDR1 and CDR2 (germline): MNHEY, SMNVEV (reference sequence). There are 13 residues in the CDR3. The CDR3 here is CASTSGGAGEQFF. DNA for the CDR3: TGTGCCAGCACTAGCGGGGGGGCGGGTGAGCAGTTCTTC.

This clone was counted once. V and J are TRBV5-4 and TRBJ1-2; D remains unclear. The CDR3 length is 15 residues. Trimming took off 3 bases at V and 0 bases at J, with 12 bases between the two ends. Germline-derived CDR1 and CDR2 are SGHNT and YYREEE (reference sequence). The CDR3 nucleotides are TGTGCCAGCAGCTGCCTCTTTGGGCCTAACTATGGCTACACCTTC. Amino acid sequence: CASSCLFGPNYGYTF.

J is TRBJ1-3 and V is TRBV4-1; no clear D gene. CDR1 MGHRA and CDR2 YSYEKL come from the germline V gene. Trimming removed 1 base from V and 4 bases from J, with 5 bases in between. The CDR3 is made up of 13 amino acids. DNA for the CDR3: TGCGCCAGCAGCCAAGCAACAGGAAACACCATATATTTT. This sequence encodes CASSQATGNTIYF.

The rearrangement links TRBV5-5 to TRBJ1-3; 7 bases are a match to TRBD1. With V trimmed by 1 base and J by 4 bases, 5 bases remained unmatched. The CDR3 runs 15 residues. Germline CDR1 is SGHKS and CDR2 is YYEKEE (reference sequence). The CDR3 here is CASSLPQGYGNTIYF. The CDR3 DNA reads as TGTGCCAGCAGCTTGCCACAGGGGTACGGAAACACCATATATTTT.

The V and J genes are TRBV19 and TRBJ2-3; TRBD2 aligns across 7 bases. Germline V gives CDR1 LNHDA, CDR2 SQIVND (reference sequence). The trim removed 10 bases at V and 1 base at J, leaving 11 bases unmatched. This CDR3 comprises 15 residues. CDR3 sequence: CATTATSSGTDTQYF. The CDR3 bases are TGTGCCACTACCGCGACTAGCAGTGGCACAGATACGCAGTATTTT.

Notes on this clone: At the DNA level, this CDR3 is encoded by other sequences in the same sample as well. This chain joins TRBV5-1 and TRBJ2-7, with no clear D. Trimming cost V 4 bases and J 3 bases, with 8 bases left between them. Germline V gives CDR1 SGHRS, CDR2 YFSETQ. The length of the CDR3 is 12 residues. The CDR3, as DNA: TGCGCCAGCAGCCTACGAGGCTACGAGCAGTACTTC. As protein: CASSLRGYEQYF.

There are a few counts of this clone. This chain links TRBV6-5 with TRBJ2-5, with D hard to call. V lost 5 bases and J lost 5, with 15 bases in between. This CDR3 region has 14 residues. The germline CDR1 and CDR2 sequences are MNHEY and SVGAGI. The CDR3 DNA is TGTGCCAGCAGTACCAGCGCACTTTCGGAGACCCAGTACTTC. Residues: CASSTSALSETQYF.

With respect to this clone: Other DNA sequences of this sample code for an identical CDR3. CDR3 nucleotides: TGTGCCAGCAGTTACTCGCGCAGGGCCTACAATGAGCAGTTCTTC. Translation: CASSYSRRAYNEQFF. The chain has TRBV6-5 and TRBJ2-1; tentatively, D is TRBD1 (5 bases). The length of the CDR3 is 15 residues. The V end lost 0 bases, the J end lost 2 bases, and 8 bases lay between the germline ends. Per germline, CDR1 MNHEY and CDR2 SVGAGI.

This sequence joins TRBV29-1 and TRBJ2-1, with D perhaps given as TRBD1 or TRBD2 (5 bases each). CDR3 size: 13 residues. Germline V gene sequence: CDR1 SQVTM, CDR2 ANQGSEA. V dropped 8 bases and J dropped 5 bases, with 16 bases sitting between them. The CDR3 loop is CSYRGGLDNEQFF. CDR3 DNA sequence: TGCAGCTACCGTGGGGGATTGGACAATGAGCAGTTCTTC.

The chain recombines TRBV29-1 with TRBJ2-7; 13 bases fit TRBD2. Per germline, CDR1 SQVTM and CDR2 ANQGSEA. This CDR3 contains 13 residues. With V trimmed by 3 bases and J by 7 bases, 3 bases remained unmatched. The CDR3 reads CSVDPGLAGEQYF. The CDR3 DNA reads as TGCAGCGTTGACCCGGGACTAGCGGGAGAGCAGTACTTC.

The chain combines TRBV5-1 with TRBJ2-1; the match to TRBD1 covers 7 bases. In germline, CDR1 is SGHRS, CDR2 YFSETQ. This CDR3 has 16 residues. The V segment lost 5 bases and the J segment 3 bases; nucleotides outside the gene matches: 11. This CDR3 reads CASSPHGDSHYNEQFF. The DNA for the CDR3 is TGCGCCAGCAGTCCCCACGGGGACAGCCACTACAATGAGCAGTTCTTC.

The rearrangement uses TRBV5-8 and TRBJ1-1; D is unclear. Trimming took off 3 bases at V and 4 bases at J, with 10 bases between the two ends. In germline, CDR1 is SGHTS, CDR2 YDEGEE. The CDR3 totals 13 residues. CDR3 DNA sequence: TGTGCCAGCAGCTGGGGAACTCTCACTGAAGCTTTCTTT. This encodes CASSWGTLTEAFF.

This clone was recorded once. This rearrangement joins TRBV4-1 to TRBJ2-5, with TRBD1 matching over 11 bases. The germline CDR1 and CDR2 sequences are MGHRA and YSYEKL. The CDR3 is 16 residues long. V was clipped by 2 bases and J by 5 bases; unmatched bases: 7. In nucleotides, the CDR3 is TGCGCCAGCAGCCAAATGGGGACAGGGGGTAGGGAGACCCAGTACTTC. It yields the protein CASSQMGTGGRETQYF.

The chain combines TRBV4-1 with TRBJ1-5; no definite D call. The V gene lost 3 bases and the J gene lost 5 bases, with 17 bases spanning the gap. Germline-derived CDR1 and CDR2 are MGHRA and YSYEKL. This CDR3 is built from 16 residues. The CDR3 DNA reads TGCGCCAGCAGCCAGGAGGTGTGCTCCACGGATCAGCCCCAGCATTTT. It codes for CASSQEVCSTDQPQHF.

The table lists this clone with a few counts. The gene calls are TRBV5-4 and TRBJ1-1; D is possibly TRBD1 (6 bases). There are 15 residues in the CDR3. Germline CDR1 SGHNT, CDR2 YYREEE (reference sequence). Trimming stripped 1 base from V and 1 base from J, with 11 bases between. The CDR3 DNA follows: TGTGCCAGCAGCTTGCTAGGCAGGGGGAACACTGAAGCTTTCTTT. Its protein is CASSLLGRGNTEAFF.

This clone turned up a few times. The chain uses TRBV29-1 and TRBJ1-2; D possibly corresponds to TRBD1 (5 bases). The CDR3 covers 13 residues. The V and J ends lost 6 bases and 4 bases respectively, with 15 bases between them. Germline V gene data show CDR1 as SQVTM and CDR2 as ANQGSEA. CDR3 loop: CSVVWDGFYGYTF. The DNA of the CDR3 is TGCAGCGTCGTTTGGGACGGATTCTATGGCTACACCTTC.

This chain uses TRBV11-3 with TRBJ2-1; D is undetermined. Germline V lookup: CDR1 SGHNT, CDR2 YENEEA. CDR3 length: 13 residues. V was clipped by 0 bases and J by 7 bases, with 7 bases between them. In nucleotides, the CDR3 is TGTGCCAGCAGCTTAGATCCGAATAATGAGCAGTTCTTC. This gives the protein CASSLDPNNEQFF.

V usage is TRBV7-8 and J usage is TRBJ1-1, with 8 positions matching TRBD1. Germline V CDR1 and CDR2: SGHVS, FQNEAQ. The CDR3 sequence is 16 residues long. V lost 5 bases to trimming and J lost 1 base; unmatched junction nucleotides: 9. The chain's CDR3 is CASSRPGTGSNTEAFF. Here the CDR3 DNA reads TGTGCCAGCAGCCGTCCCGGGACAGGCTCGAACACTGAAGCTTTCTTT. The whole variable domain, remainder taken from reference TRBV7-8 and TRBJ1-1, is GAGVSQSPRYKVAKRGQDVALRCDPISGHVSLFWYQQALGQGPEFLTYFQNEAQLDKSGLPSDRFFAERPEGSVSTLKIQRTQQEDSAVYLCASSRPGTGSNTEAFFGQGTRLTVV.

The chain has TRBV5-6 and TRBJ1-4; tentative D call: TRBD1 (5 bases). The CDR3 totals 15 residues. Germline V gives CDR1 SGHDT, CDR2 YYEEEE. V was shortened by 1 base and J by 4 bases, with 11 bases between the two germline ends. CDR3 region: CASSLPWDGNEKLFF. In DNA, the CDR3 is TGTGCCAGCAGCTTGCCCTGGGACGGTAATGAAAAACTGTTTTTT.

The chain couples TRBV6-6 to TRBJ2-7; D possibly corresponds to TRBD1 (5 bases). The CDR3 is 16 residues long. The V gene lost 0 bases and the J gene lost 2 bases, with 14 bases spanning the gap. CDR1 and CDR2 from the germline V gene are MNHNY and SVGAGI (reference sequence). The CDR3 coding sequence is TGTGCCAGCAGTTACTCAGGGGTAGGGATCGCCTACGAGCAGTACTTC. It encodes CASSYSGVGIAYEQYF.

The rearrangement links TRBV5-1 to TRBJ2-7; D may be TRBD1 (5 bases). This CDR3 has 15 amino acids. V gave up 2 bases and J gave up 2 bases, with 14 bases separating them. Germline CDR1 is SGHRS and CDR2 is YFSETQ. In DNA form, the CDR3 reads TGCGCCAGCAGCTTCACGGGCAGGGTCCCCTACGAGCAGTACTTC. This gives the protein CASSFTGRVPYEQYF.